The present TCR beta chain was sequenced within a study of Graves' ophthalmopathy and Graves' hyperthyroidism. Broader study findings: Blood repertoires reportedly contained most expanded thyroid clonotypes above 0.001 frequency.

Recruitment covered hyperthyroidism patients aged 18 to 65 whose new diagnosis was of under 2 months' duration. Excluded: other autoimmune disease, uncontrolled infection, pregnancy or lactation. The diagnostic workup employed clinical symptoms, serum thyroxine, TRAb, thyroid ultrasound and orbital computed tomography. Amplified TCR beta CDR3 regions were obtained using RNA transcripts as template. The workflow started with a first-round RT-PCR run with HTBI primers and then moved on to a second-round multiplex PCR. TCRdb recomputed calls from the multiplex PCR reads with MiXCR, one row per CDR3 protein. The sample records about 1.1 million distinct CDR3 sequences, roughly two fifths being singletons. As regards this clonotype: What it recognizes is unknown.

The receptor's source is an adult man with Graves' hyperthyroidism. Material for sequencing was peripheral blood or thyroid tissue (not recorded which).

Here the CDR3 reads CASSPRGTSDSYEQYF. CDR3 bases: TGTGCCAGCTCACCACGGGGGACTAGCGACTCCTACGAGCAGTACTTC. V usage is TRBV5-4 and J usage is TRBJ2-7, with 10 bases fitting TRBD2. The junction had 10 bases not matched to a gene; V was cut back by 7 bases and J by 0 bases. The CDR3 covers 16 residues. From germline, CDR1 is SGHNT and CDR2 YYREEE (reference sequence). Full variable domain (missing parts from reference TRBV5-4 and TRBJ2-7): ETGVTQSPTHLIKTRGQQVTLRCSSQSGHNTVSWYQQALGQGPQFIFQYYREEENGRGNFPPRFSGLQFPNYSSELNVNALELDDSALYLCASSPRGTSDSYEQYFGPGTRLTVT.